Presented here are 22 T cell receptor beta chains from one specimen sequenced in a study of beta chain features in type 1 diabetes. Points from the study as a whole: TCRB CDR3s from Type 1 diabetes patients were moderately but significantly shorter in all four CD4+ subsets.

Which antigens these TCRs recognize remains unknown. Reverse transcribing all isolated RNA meant expressed TCRB transcripts were sequenced. Libraries were prepared by immunoSEQ multiplex PCR; TCRdb keeps only in-frame clonotypes and omits some of them. The sample consists of hundreds of thousands of clones, approximately 15% of them appearing once. Sequenced: naive CD4+ T cells from blood. The receptors derive from a young man with type 1 diabetes.

V is TRBV5-1 and J is TRBJ2-1; D is ambiguous. Germline CDR1 is SGHRS and CDR2 is YFSETQ. This CDR3 spans 14 amino acids. Trimming shortened V by 0 bases and J by 8 bases, and 12 bases separated the two germline ends. CDR3 protein: CASSLAMEKDEQFF. In nucleotides, the CDR3 is TGCGCCAGCAGCTTGGCCATGGAGAAGGATGAGCAGTTCTTC.

The rearrangement joins TRBV27 to TRBJ2-5; no reliable D call. Germline CDR1 reads MNHEY; CDR2 reads SMNVEV (reference sequence). This CDR3 contains 15 residues. V was clipped by 5 bases and J by 6 bases, with 19 bases between them. The CDR3 loop is CASSPNAIRVQTQYF. For the CDR3, the DNA is TGTGCCAGCAGTCCCAATGCGATTCGTGTACAGACCCAGTACTTC.

The chain links TRBV30 to TRBJ1-1; the D is unclear. The V end was cut by 4 bases, the J end by 0 bases, with 9 bases between. Germline loops: CDR1 GTSNPN, CDR2 SVGIG (reference sequence). This CDR3 comprises 13 residues. The CDR3 is CAWTREMNTEAFF. CDR3 DNA sequence: TGTGCCTGGACTAGGGAGATGAACACTGAAGCTTTCTTT.

The rearrangement links TRBV27 to TRBJ1-3; 8 bases agree with TRBD1. The germline V gene has CDR1 MNHEY and CDR2 SMNVEV (reference sequence). The ends lost 4 bases at V and 4 bases at J; junction bases unmatched: 3. The CDR3 has 14 residues. The CDR3 nucleotides are TGTGCCAGCAGTTCGGACAGGGCCGGAAACACCATATATTTT. This translates into CASSSDRAGNTIYF.

A few counts support this clone. The chain combines TRBV30 with TRBJ1-4; D not certain. V lost 0 bases and J lost 3, with 8 bases in between. CDR1 is GTSNPN and CDR2 is SVGIG in the germline V gene (reference sequence). This CDR3 has 14 residues. This CDR3 reads CAWSVNSPNEKLFF. The CDR3 coding sequence is TGTGCCTGGAGTGTTAACAGCCCTAATGAAAAACTGTTTTTT.

The V gene is TRBV30, the J gene TRBJ1-2, with D possibly being TRBD1 (5 bases). The CDR3 is made up of 12 amino acids. V lost 3 bases and J 6 bases, leaving 11 bases between the germline ends. Per the germline V gene, CDR1 is GTSNPN and CDR2 is SVGIG (reference sequence). CDR3: CAWSGRGNGYTF. As DNA, the CDR3 is TGTGCCTGGAGCGGACGGGGGAATGGCTACACCTTC.

The chain has TRBV11-2 and TRBJ2-7; 12 nucleotides match TRBD2. V gave up 5 bases and J gave up 2 bases; unmatched junction bases: 4. This CDR3 spans 15 amino acids. The germline CDR1 and CDR2 sequences are SGHAT and FQNNGV. The CDR3: CASSLRLAGAYEQYF. In DNA, the CDR3 is TGTGCCAGCAGCCTACGACTAGCGGGAGCCTACGAGCAGTACTTC. Full variable domain (rest looked up from reference TRBV11-2 and TRBJ2-7): EAGVAQSPRYKIIEKRQSVAFWCNPISGHATLYWYQQILGQGPKLLIQFQNNGVVDDSQLPKDRFSAERLKGVDSTLKIQPAKLEDSAVYLCASSLRLAGAYEQYFGPGTRLTVT.

This clone came up a few times. This chain joins TRBV4-1 and TRBJ2-7, with 8 bases identical to TRBD1. Germline V gives CDR1 MGHRA, CDR2 YSYEKL. V dropped 0 bases and J dropped 2; count of bases not matched to a gene: 9. This CDR3 is built from 17 residues. CDR3 DNA sequence: TGCGCCAGCAGCCAAGACGTAGACAGGGGATATCCCTACGAGCAGTACTTC. It specifies CASSQDVDRGYPYEQYF.

The V and J genes are TRBV5-1 and TRBJ2-3; 9 positions match TRBD1. Germline loops: CDR1 SGHRS, CDR2 YFSETQ. The V gene end was trimmed by 3 bases and the J gene end by 2 bases; junction bases not matched to a gene: 13. The CDR3 has 18 residues. CDR3 in amino acids: CASSSTPGTGRYTDTQYF. The CDR3 bases are TGCGCCAGCAGCTCTACCCCCGGGACAGGGCGTTACACAGATACGCAGTATTTT.

This clone has more than one count but fewer than ten. The chain employs TRBV15 and TRBJ2-7, with 11 bases matching TRBD1. The CDR3 runs to 15 residues. Trimming at V came to 3 bases and at J to 2 bases, leaving 3 bases not matched to a gene. CDR1 is LNHNV and CDR2 is YYDKDF in the germline V gene (reference sequence). CDR3 coding DNA: TGTGCCACCAGCAGGCCGGGACAGGGGGCCTACGAGCAGTACTTC. Protein: CATSRPGQGAYEQYF.

This clone was observed a few times. The chain joins TRBV7-9 to TRBJ1-2; D gene unclear. This CDR3 spans 15 amino acids. Germline-derived CDR1 and CDR2 are SEHNR and FQNEAQ (reference sequence). The V and J ends lost 4 bases and 8 bases respectively, with 20 bases between them. CDR3 protein: CASSSSTSGSRGYTF. The CDR3 region has the DNA TGTGCCAGCAGCTCGTCAACCTCCGGGAGTCGAGGCTACACCTTC.

This clone showed up just a few times. The chain is built from TRBV2 and TRBJ2-7; TRBD1 matches 11 bases. This CDR3 contains 14 residues. Germline V gives CDR1 SNHLY, CDR2 FYNNEI. V shed 7 bases, J shed 6 bases, and the junction held 8 bases outside the gene matches. CDR3: CASNPGQGVSEQYF. The CDR3 nucleotides read TGTGCCAGCAACCCGGGACAGGGGGTAAGCGAGCAGTACTTC.

Points on this clone: This sample includes further DNA sequences coding for the same CDR3. The rearrangement uses TRBV7-2 and TRBJ1-1; TRBD1 might be the D (5 bases). Germline CDR1 reads SGHTA; CDR2 reads FQGNSA. The CDR3 length is 15 residues. The V and J ends lost 5 bases and 5 bases respectively, with 18 bases between them. CDR3 sequence reads: CASSLGSRGRTEAFF. CDR3 in DNA: TGTGCCAGCAGCCTCGGGAGCCGGGGACGGACTGAAGCTTTCTTT.

This rearrangement joins TRBV7-2 to TRBJ2-7; D is unresolved. Trimming stripped 1 base from V and 5 bases from J, with 12 bases between. CDR3 size: 14 residues. Germline CDR1 reads SGHTA; CDR2 reads FQGNSA. The CDR3 coding sequence is TGTGCCAGCAGCTTAGGTTTCGGCGGTGACGAGCAGTACTTC. As protein: CASSLGFGGDEQYF.

The V call is TRBV28, the J call TRBJ2-3; 8 positions agree with TRBD2. V lost 8 bases to trimming and J lost 1 base; unmatched junction nucleotides: 8. Per germline, CDR1 MDHEN and CDR2 SYDVKM. This CDR3 has 15 residues. CDR3 DNA sequence: TGTGCCAGCTATCAAGGACTAGCAGGCACAGATACGCAGTATTTT. This codes for CASYQGLAGTDTQYF. Drawing the rest from reference TRBV28 and TRBJ2-3, the complete variable domain is DVKVTQSSRYLVKRTGEKVFLECVQDMDHENMFWYRQDPGLGLRLIYFSYDVKMKEKGDIPEGYSVSREKKERFSLILESASTNQTSMYLCASYQGLAGTDTQYFGPGTRLTVL.

The chain recombines TRBV6-5 with TRBJ1-2, with a weak D call TRBD1 (6 bases). Germline V gene lookup returns CDR1 MNHEY and CDR2 SVGAGI. CDR3 length equals 15 residues. Between the trimmed V and J ends, which lost 6 bases and 4 bases, there was a span of 18 bases. CDR3 nucleotide sequence: TGTGCCAGCAGCCGAACAGGGCCACTTATCTATGGCTACACCTTC. It specifies CASSRTGPLIYGYTF.

The V and J genes are TRBV6-5 and TRBJ2-3; 14 bases match TRBD2. The V and J ends lost 6 bases and 4 bases, in that order; junction bases with no gene match: 6. The CDR3 contains 16 residues. Germline-derived CDR1 and CDR2 are MNHEY and SVGAGI. The CDR3 loop is CASSYAGLAGADTQYF. The DNA of the CDR3 is TGTGCCAGCAGCTACGCGGGACTAGCGGGGGCAGATACGCAGTATTTT.

The chain employs TRBV5-6 and TRBJ1-2; TRBD1 agrees at 7 bases. Germline V gives CDR1 SGHDT, CDR2 YYEEEE. V was clipped by 2 bases and J by 8 bases; unmatched bases: 9. The CDR3 has 14 residues. The CDR3 DNA is TGTGCCAGCAGCTTCTGGCAGGGGGTCGGCGGCTACACCTTC. Encoded protein: CASSFWQGVGGYTF. The full variable domain, rest sourced from reference TRBV5-6 and TRBJ1-2, is DAGVTQSPTHLIKTRGQQVTLRCSPKSGHDTVSWYQQALGQGPQFIFQYYEEEERQRGNFPDRFSGHQFPNYSSELNVNALLLGDSALYLCASSFWQGVGGYTFGSGTRLTVV.

The V gene is TRBV29-1, the J gene TRBJ2-7; 13 positions agree with TRBD2. V dropped 7 bases and J dropped 4; count of bases not matched to a gene: 1. The CDR3 loop spans 12 amino acids. Germline V gene sequence: CDR1 SQVTM, CDR2 ANQGSEA. For the CDR3, the DNA is TGCAGCGGGGGACTAGCGGGATACGAGCAGTACTTC. This encodes CSGGLAGYEQYF.

The J gene is TRBJ2-7, the V gene TRBV23-1; D may be TRBD2 (6 bases). TRBV23-1 is marked as an open reading frame, function uncertain. The length of the CDR3 is 13 residues. Trimming cost V 6 bases and J 6 bases, with 15 bases left between them. CDR3 nucleotide sequence: TGCGCCAGCAGCCAAGGAGTCGGGGGCGAGCAGTACTTC. Amino acids: CASSQGVGGEQYF.

The chain recombines TRBV19 with TRBJ2-2; a possible D gene is TRBD1 (6 bases). With 7 bases removed from V and 1 base from J, the gap between germline ends came to 10 bases. CDR1 is LNHDA, CDR2 SQIVND, per germline (reference sequence). The CDR3 runs to 14 residues. The CDR3 loop reads CASKGGLNTGELFF. CDR3 sequence (DNA): TGTGCCAGTAAAGGGGGATTGAACACCGGGGAGCTGTTTTTT.

This clone was counted a few times. The gene calls are TRBV7-9 and TRBJ2-1, with 16 bases lining up with TRBD2. Germline V lookup: CDR1 SEHNR, CDR2 FQNEAQ (reference sequence). The CDR3 totals 18 residues. J gave up 9 bases and V 5 bases, and 13 bases lay outside the gene matches. This CDR3 is CASSPGTSGGASSREQFF. For the CDR3, the DNA is TGTGCCAGCAGCCCGGGGACTAGCGGGGGGGCCAGTAGCCGTGAGCAGTTCTTC.